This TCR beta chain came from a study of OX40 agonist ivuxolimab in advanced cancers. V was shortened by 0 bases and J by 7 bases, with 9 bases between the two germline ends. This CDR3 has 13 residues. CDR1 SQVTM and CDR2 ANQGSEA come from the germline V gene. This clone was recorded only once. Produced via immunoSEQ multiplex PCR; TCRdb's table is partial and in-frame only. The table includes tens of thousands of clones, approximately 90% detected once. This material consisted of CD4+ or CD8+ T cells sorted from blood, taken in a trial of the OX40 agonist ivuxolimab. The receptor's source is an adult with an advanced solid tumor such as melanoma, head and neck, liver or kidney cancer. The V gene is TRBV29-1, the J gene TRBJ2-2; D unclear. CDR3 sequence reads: CSVEEVVDGELFF. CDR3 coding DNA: TGCAGCGTTGAAGAGGTCGTGGACGGGGAGCTGTTTTTT.